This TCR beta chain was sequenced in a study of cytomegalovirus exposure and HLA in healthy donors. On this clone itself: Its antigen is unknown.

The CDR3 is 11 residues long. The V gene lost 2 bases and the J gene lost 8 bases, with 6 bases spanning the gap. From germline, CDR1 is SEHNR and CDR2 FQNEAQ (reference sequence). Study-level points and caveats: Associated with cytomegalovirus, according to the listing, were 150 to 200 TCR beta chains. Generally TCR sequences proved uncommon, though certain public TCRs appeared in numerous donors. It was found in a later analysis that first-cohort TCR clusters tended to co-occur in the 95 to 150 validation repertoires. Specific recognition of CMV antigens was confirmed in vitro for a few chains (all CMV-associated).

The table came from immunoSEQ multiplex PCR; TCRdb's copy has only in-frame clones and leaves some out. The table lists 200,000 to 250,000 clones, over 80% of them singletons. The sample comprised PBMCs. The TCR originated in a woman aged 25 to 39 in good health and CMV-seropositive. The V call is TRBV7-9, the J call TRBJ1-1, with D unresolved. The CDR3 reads CASSLFREAFF. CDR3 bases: TGTGCCAGCAGCTTATTTAGGGAAGCTTTCTTT.